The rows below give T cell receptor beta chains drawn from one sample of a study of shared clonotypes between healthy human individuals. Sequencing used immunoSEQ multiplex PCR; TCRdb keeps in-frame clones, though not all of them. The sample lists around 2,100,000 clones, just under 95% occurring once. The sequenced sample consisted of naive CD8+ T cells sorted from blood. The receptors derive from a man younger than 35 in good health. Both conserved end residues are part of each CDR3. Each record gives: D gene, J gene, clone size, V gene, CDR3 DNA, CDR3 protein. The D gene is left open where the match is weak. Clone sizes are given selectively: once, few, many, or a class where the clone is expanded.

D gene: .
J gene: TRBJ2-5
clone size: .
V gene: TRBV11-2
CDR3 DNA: TGTGCCAGCAGCTGGGGGACAATGACCGAGGAGACCCAGTACTTC
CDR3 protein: CASSWGTMTEETQYF

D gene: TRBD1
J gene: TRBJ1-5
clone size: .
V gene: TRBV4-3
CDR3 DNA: TGCGCCAGCAGCCAAGATCGGACAGGGAGTCAGCCCCAGCATTTT
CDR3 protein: CASSQDRTGSQPQHF

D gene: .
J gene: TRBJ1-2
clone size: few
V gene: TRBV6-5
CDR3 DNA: TGTGCCAGCAGTGCAAGGGTTGGCTATGGCTACACCTTC
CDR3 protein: CASSARVGYGYTF

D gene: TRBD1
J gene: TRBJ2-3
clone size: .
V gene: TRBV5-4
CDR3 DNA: TGTGCCAGCAGCTTGGGGACAGGGACAGATACGCAGTATTTT
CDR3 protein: CASSLGTGTDTQYF

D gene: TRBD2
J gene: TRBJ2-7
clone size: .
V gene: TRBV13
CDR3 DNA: TGTGCCAGCAGCTTCCGGGAGGGGCTAAATTACGAGCAGTACTTC
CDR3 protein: CASSFREGLNYEQYF

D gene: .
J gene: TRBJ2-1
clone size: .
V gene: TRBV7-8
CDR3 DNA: TGTGCCAGCAGCTTAGACAGTTACAATGAGCAGTTCTTC
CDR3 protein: CASSLDSYNEQFF

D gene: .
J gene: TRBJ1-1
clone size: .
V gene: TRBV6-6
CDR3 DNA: TGTGCCAGCAGTTACCCAGAATACACTGAAGCTTTCTTT
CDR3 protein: CASSYPEYTEAFF

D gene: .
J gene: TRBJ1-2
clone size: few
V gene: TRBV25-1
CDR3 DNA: TGTGCCAGCAGTCGTCTACAGGGAGGTGGCTACACCTTC
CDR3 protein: CASSRLQGGGYTF

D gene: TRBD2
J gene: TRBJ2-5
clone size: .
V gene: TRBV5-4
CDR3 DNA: TGTGCCAGCAGCTTGGCCCCTCTAGCGGGGGGAGAGACCCAGTACTTC
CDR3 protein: CASSLAPLAGGETQYF

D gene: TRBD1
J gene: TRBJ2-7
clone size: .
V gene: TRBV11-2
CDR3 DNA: TGTGCCAGCAGCTTAGCCCTTTCCGGGACAGGGGGACTCTACGAGCAGTACTTC
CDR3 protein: CASSLALSGTGGLYEQYF

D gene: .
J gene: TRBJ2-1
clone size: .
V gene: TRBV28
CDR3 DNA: TGTGCCAGCAGTTTAGTGTTACTCCAAGAGCAGTTCTTC
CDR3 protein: CASSLVLLQEQFF

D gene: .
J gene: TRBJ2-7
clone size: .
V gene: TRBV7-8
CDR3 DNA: TGTGCCAGCAGCTCGTCTGGATCCTACGAGCAGTACTTC
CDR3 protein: CASSSSGSYEQYF

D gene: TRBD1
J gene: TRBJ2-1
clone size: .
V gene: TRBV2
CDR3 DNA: TGTGCCAGCAGCGGGGACAGCCCCCTTGACAATGAGGAGCAGTTCTTC
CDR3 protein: CASSGDSPLDNEEQFF

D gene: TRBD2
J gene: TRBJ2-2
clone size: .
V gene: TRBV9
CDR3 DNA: TGTGCCAGCAGCTTTCGACTAGCGGGGCCGGAGCTGTTTTTT
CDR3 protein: CASSFRLAGPELFF

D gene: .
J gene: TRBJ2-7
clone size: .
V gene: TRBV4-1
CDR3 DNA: TGCGCCAGCAGCCAAGGAGTTAGCGGACTCTACGAGCAGTACTTC
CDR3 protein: CASSQGVSGLYEQYF

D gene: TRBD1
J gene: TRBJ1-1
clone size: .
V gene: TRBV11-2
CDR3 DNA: TGTGCCAGCAGCTTAGTGGCAGGGGGGTTCACTGAAGCTTTCTTT
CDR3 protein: CASSLVAGGFTEAFF

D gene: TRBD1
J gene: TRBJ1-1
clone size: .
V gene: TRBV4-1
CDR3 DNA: TGCGCCAGCAGCCAAGCTCGGGACAGAGAAGCTTTCTTT
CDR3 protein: CASSQARDREAFF

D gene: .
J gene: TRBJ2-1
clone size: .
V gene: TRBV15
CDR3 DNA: TGTGCCACCAGCAGAGATCTAGGGTACAATGAGCAGTTCTTC
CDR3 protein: CATSRDLGYNEQFF

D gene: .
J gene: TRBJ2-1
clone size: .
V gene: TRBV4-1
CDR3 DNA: TGCGCCAGCAGCCATTCTGTTTTGAATGAGCAGTTCTTC
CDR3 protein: CASSHSVLNEQFF

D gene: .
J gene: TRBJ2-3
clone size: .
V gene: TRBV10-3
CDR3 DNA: TGTGCCATCAGTGACCCCAGGGGCACAGATACGCAGTATTTT
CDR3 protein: CAISDPRGTDTQYF

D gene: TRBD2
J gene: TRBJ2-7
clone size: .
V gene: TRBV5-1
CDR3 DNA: TGCGCCAGCAGCTTCGGGGGGAACTACGAGCAGTACTTC
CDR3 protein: CASSFGGNYEQYF

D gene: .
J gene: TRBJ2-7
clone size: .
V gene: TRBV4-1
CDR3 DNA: TGCGCCAGCAGCCAAGATCTTTTAGGCGGGGGCCCCTACGAGCAGTACTTC
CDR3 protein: CASSQDLLGGGPYEQYF

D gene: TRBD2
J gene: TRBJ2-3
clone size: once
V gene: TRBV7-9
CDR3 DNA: TGTGCCAGCAGCCCCGGTAGACTAGCGGGGACCAGGGCAGATACGCAGTATTTT
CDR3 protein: CASSPGRLAGTRADTQYF

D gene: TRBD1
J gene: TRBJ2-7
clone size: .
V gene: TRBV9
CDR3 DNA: TGTGCCAGCAGCGTGGGGACAGGGGGCTCCTACGAGCAGTACTTC
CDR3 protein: CASSVGTGGSYEQYF

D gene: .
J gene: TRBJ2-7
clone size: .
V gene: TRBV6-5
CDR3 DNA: TGTGCCAGCAGTTACTCGGGCCCGAAGGGCGAGCAGTACTTC
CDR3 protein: CASSYSGPKGEQYF

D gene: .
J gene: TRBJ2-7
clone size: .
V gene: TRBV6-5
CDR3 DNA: TGTGCCAGCAGTTACGGCTTTTCCTCCAACTACGAGCAGTACTTC
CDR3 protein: CASSYGFSSNYEQYF